The 11 T cell receptor beta chains presented below share a single source sample, sequenced in a study of shared clonotypes between healthy human individuals. Sequencing was performed with immunoSEQ multiplex PCR; in TCRdb, only in-frame clones are kept and a portion is missing. The data show about 600,000 clones, 95% to 98% seen once. Material: naive CD4+ T cells sorted from blood. Subset of the sample: CD45RA+ positively selected. The receptors derive from a woman under 40 in good health.

The chain recombines TRBV5-4 with TRBJ2-1; D not resolved. The V and J ends lost 4 bases and 6 bases respectively, with 20 bases between them. Per germline, CDR1 SGHNT and CDR2 YYREEE (reference sequence). The CDR3 consists of 16 residues. CDR3 protein: CASSPGGTFYGNEQFF. The CDR3 nucleotides read TGTGCCAGCAGCCCGGGTGGTACGTTTTATGGCAATGAGCAGTTCTTC.

This clone was found once. J is TRBJ1-1 and V is TRBV7-9; 9 bases align to TRBD1. Germline V CDR1 and CDR2: SEHNR, FQNEAQ (reference sequence). This CDR3 has 14 residues. The ends lost 5 bases at V and 3 bases at J; junction bases unmatched: 4. This CDR3 is CASSEGQGDTEAFF. The CDR3 nucleotides are TGTGCCAGCAGCGAGGGACAGGGAGACACTGAAGCTTTCTTT. Using reference TRBV7-9 and TRBJ1-1 for the parts outside the CDR3, the full variable domain is DTGVSQNPRHKITKRGQNVTFRCDPISEHNRLYWYRQTLGQGPEFLTYFQNEAQLEKSRLLSDRFSAERPKGSFSTLEIQRTEQGDSAMYLCASSEGQGDTEAFFGQGTRLTVV.

This clone was recorded only once. The chain is built from TRBV18 and TRBJ1-1, with 11 bases aligning to TRBD1. Looked up from germline, CDR1 is KGHSH and CDR2 is LQKENI. The CDR3 contains 17 residues. Trimming removed 4 bases from V and 0 bases from J; junction bases left unmatched: 7. CDR3 in amino acids: CASSRPGQGGMNTEAFF. The CDR3 DNA is TGTGCCAGCTCACGACCGGGACAGGGGGGCATGAACACTGAAGCTTTCTTT.

This chain uses TRBV5-1 with TRBJ2-7; 8 nucleotides align to TRBD2. The germline gives CDR1 SGHRS, CDR2 YFSETQ. After removal of 0 bases from V and 5 bases from J, the junction contained 13 bases not matched to a gene. The CDR3 has 17 amino acids. The CDR3 region is CASSLAPGLGDPHEQYF. The CDR3 DNA follows: TGCGCCAGCAGCTTGGCTCCGGGACTAGGGGATCCCCACGAGCAGTACTTC.

Here the CDR3 DNA reads TGTGCCAGCAGTGCCAACAGGGTCGACTACAATGAGCAGTTCTTC. Encoded protein: CASSANRVDYNEQFF. The chain links TRBV6-1 to TRBJ2-1; a possible D gene is TRBD1 (6 bases). The CDR3 consists of 15 residues. The ends were cut back, 4 bases at V and 3 bases at J, with 13 bases in the middle. Germline CDR1 reads MNHNS; CDR2 reads SASEGT.

The rearrangement links TRBV5-1 to TRBJ2-1, with D possibly being TRBD1 or TRBD2 (5 bases each). V lost 4 bases and J lost 8, with 16 bases in between. This CDR3 spans 14 amino acids. Germline CDR1 is SGHRS and CDR2 is YFSETQ. The CDR3 DNA reads as TGCGCCAGCAGCCACGGGACCTATATCGATGAGCAGTTCTTC. As protein: CASSHGTYIDEQFF.

The chain employs TRBV7-9 and TRBJ1-1; maybe TRBD1 (6 bases). Looked up from germline, CDR1 is SEHNR and CDR2 is FQNEAQ (reference sequence). The ends were cut back, 6 bases at V and 6 bases at J, with 14 bases in the middle. This CDR3 has 13 amino acids. The CDR3 loop is CASREQGGAEAFF. The CDR3 DNA is TGTGCCAGCAGAGAACAGGGTGGCGCTGAAGCTTTCTTT.

The chain is built from TRBV19 and TRBJ1-3; no firm D call. The CDR3 totals 12 residues. CDR1 and CDR2 (germline): LNHDA, SQIVND (reference sequence). Between the trimmed V and J ends, which lost 10 bases and 2 bases, there was a span of 9 bases. In DNA, the CDR3 is TGTGCCACCGGGGAAGCTGGAAACACCATATATTTT. Protein sequence: CATGEAGNTIYF.

The chain employs TRBV6-1 and TRBJ1-4, with a possible D match to TRBD1 (6 bases). The V gene lost 5 bases and the J gene lost 6 bases, with 13 bases spanning the gap. CDR1 and CDR2 (germline): MNHNS, SASEGT. This CDR3 is 14 amino acids long. The CDR3 DNA reads as TGTGCCAGCAGTATGACAGGAGGGTATGAAAAACTGTTTTTT. Protein product: CASSMTGGYEKLFF.

This chain uses TRBV10-1 with TRBJ2-7; D is perhaps TRBD1 (5 bases). Germline V gives CDR1 WNHNN, CDR2 SYGVQD (reference sequence). This CDR3 has 14 residues. Trimming shortened V by 9 bases and J by 3 bases, and 18 bases separated the two germline ends. In DNA, the CDR3 is TGCGCCAGAGAGACAGTTCCCATCCGCTACGAGCAGTACTTC. Protein product: CARETVPIRYEQYF.

V gene TRBV2 combines with J gene TRBJ1-4; a weak D match, TRBD1 (5 bases). The CDR3 consists of 14 residues. Trimming pared 8 bases from V and 13 bases from J, leaving 23 bases between. The germline V gene has CDR1 SNHLY and CDR2 FYNNEI. The CDR3 region is CASAMTASQRRLFF. The CDR3 DNA follows: TGTGCCAGCGCGATGACAGCCTCTCAGAGAAGACTGTTTTTT.